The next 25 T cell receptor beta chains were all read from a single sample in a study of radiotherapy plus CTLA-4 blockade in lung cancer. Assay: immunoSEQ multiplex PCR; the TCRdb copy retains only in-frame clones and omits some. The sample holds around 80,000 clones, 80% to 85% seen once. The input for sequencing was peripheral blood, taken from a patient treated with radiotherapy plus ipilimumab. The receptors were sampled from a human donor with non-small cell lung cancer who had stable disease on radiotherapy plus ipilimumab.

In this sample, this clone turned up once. This CDR3 reads CASSVNGGRGTEAFF. In nucleotides, the CDR3 is TGTGCCAGCAGCGTCAACGGGGGAAGGGGCACTGAAGCTTTCTTT. V is TRBV9 and J is TRBJ1-1, with a tentative D call TRBD1 (5 bases). V lost 2 bases to trimming and J lost 4 bases, with 15 bases between them. The CDR3 loop spans 15 amino acids. Germline CDR1 SGDLS, CDR2 YYNGEE.

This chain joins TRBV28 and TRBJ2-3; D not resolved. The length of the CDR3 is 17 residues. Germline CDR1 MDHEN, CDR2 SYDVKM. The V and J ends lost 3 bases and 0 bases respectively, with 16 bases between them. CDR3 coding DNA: TGTGCCAGCAGTTTCGAATCCGGGCTGGCTAGCACAGATACGCAGTATTTT. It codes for CASSFESGLASTDTQYF.

CDR3 loop: CASRALAGDPYEQYF. CDR3 in DNA: TGTGCCAGCAGGGCCCTAGCGGGAGACCCCTACGAGCAGTACTTC. This chain joins TRBV6-1 and TRBJ2-7, with TRBD2 matching over 10 bases. The CDR3 has 15 amino acids. V lost 6 bases to trimming and J lost 2 bases; unmatched junction nucleotides: 7. The germline V gene encodes CDR1 MNHNS and CDR2 SASEGT.

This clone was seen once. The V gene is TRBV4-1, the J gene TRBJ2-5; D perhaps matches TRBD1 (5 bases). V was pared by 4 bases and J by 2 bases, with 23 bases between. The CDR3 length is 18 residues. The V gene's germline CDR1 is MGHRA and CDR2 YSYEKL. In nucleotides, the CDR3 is TGCGCCAGCAGCCCTATAGTAATAGGGGTCGAGAAGCAAGAGACCCAGTACTTC. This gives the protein CASSPIVIGVEKQETQYF.

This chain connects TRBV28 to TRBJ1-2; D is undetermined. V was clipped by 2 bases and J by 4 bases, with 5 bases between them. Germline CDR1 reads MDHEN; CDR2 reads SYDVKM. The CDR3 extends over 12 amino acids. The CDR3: CASSLNRYGYTF. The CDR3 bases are TGTGCCAGCAGTTTAAACCGCTATGGCTACACCTTC.

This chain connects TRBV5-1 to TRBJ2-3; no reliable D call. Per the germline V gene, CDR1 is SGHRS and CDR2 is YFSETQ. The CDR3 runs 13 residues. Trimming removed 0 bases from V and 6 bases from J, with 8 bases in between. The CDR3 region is CASSLVPADTQYF. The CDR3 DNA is TGCGCCAGCAGCTTGGTTCCCGCGGATACGCAGTATTTT. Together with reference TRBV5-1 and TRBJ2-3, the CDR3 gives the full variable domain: KAGVTQTPRYLIKTRGQQVTLSCSPISGHRSVSWYQQTPGQGLQFLFEYFSETQRNKGNFPGRFSGRQFSNSRSEMNVSTLELGDSALYLCASSLVPADTQYFGPGTRLTVL.

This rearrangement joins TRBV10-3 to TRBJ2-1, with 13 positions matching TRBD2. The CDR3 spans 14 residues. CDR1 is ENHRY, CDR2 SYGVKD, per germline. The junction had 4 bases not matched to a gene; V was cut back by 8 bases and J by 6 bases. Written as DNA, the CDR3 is TGTGCCATCGGGGGACTAGCGGGAATCAATGAGCAGTTCTTC. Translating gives CAIGGLAGINEQFF.

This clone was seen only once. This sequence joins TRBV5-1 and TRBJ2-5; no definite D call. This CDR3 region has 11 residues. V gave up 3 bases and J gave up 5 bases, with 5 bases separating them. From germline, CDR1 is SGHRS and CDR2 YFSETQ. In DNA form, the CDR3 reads TGCGCCAGCAGCTCGATTGAGACCCAGTACTTC. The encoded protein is CASSSIETQYF.

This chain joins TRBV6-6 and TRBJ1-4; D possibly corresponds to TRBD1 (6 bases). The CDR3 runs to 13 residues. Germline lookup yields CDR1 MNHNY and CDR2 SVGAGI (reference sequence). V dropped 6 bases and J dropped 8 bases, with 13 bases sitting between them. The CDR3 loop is CASRSTGHEKLFF. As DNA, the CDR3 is TGTGCCAGCAGATCCACAGGGCACGAAAAACTGTTTTTT.

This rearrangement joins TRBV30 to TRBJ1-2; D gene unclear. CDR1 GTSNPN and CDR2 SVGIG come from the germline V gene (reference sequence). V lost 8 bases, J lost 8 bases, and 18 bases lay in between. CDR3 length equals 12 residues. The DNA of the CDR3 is TGTGCCCGCAACTCACTGAGGGAAGGCTACACCTTC. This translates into CARNSLREGYTF.

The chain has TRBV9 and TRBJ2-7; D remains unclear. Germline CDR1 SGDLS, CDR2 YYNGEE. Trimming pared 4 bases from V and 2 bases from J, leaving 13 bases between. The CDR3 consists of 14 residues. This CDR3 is CASSLGGTTYEQYF. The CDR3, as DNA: TGTGCCAGCAGCTTGGGCGGTACGACCTACGAGCAGTACTTC.

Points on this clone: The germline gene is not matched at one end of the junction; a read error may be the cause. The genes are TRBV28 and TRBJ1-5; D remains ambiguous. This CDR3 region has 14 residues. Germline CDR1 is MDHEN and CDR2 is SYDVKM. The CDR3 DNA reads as TGTGCCACCAGTCTAGCGCCCGGAAATCAGCCCCAGCATTTT. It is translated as CATSLAPGNQPQHF. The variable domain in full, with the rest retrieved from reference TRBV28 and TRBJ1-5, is DVKVTQSSRYLVKRTGEKVFLECVQDMDHENMFWYRQDPGLGLRLIYFSYDVKMKEKGDIPEGYSVSREKKERFSLILESASTNQTSMYLCATSLAPGNQPQHFGDGTRLSIL.

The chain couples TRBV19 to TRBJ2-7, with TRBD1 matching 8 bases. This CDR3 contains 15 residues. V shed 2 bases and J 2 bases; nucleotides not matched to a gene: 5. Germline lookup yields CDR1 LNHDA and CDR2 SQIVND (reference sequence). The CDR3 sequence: CASSINPGGAYEQYF. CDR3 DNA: TGTGCCAGTAGTATAAATCCAGGGGGCGCCTACGAGCAGTACTTC. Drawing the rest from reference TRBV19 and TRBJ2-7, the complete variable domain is DGGITQSPKYLFRKEGQNVTLSCEQNLNHDAMYWYRQDPGQGLRLIYYSQIVNDFQKGDIAEGYSVSREKKESFPLTVTSAQKNPTAFYLCASSINPGGAYEQYFGPGTRLTVT.

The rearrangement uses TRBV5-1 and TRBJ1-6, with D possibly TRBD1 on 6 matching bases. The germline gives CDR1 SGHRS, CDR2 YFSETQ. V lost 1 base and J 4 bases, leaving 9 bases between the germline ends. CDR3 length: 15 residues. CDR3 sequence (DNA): TGCGCCAGCAGCTTGACAGGGAAATATAATTCACCCCTCCACTTT. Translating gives CASSLTGKYNSPLHF.

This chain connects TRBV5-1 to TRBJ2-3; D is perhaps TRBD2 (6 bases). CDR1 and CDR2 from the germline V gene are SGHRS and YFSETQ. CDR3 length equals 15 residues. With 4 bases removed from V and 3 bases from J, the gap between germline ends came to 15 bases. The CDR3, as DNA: TGCGCCAGCAGCCCGGAGGGGATAGGGACAGATACGCAGTATTTT. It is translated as CASSPEGIGTDTQYF.

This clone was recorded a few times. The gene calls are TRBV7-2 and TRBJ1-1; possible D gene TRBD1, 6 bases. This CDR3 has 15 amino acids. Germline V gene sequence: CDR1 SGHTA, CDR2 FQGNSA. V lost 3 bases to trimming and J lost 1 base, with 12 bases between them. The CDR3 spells CASSLVDRRNTEAFF. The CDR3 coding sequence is TGTGCCAGCAGCTTGGTCGACAGGAGGAACACTGAAGCTTTCTTT. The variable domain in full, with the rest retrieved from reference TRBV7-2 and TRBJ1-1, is GAGVSQSPSNKVTEKGKDVELRCDPISGHTALYWYRQSLGQGLEFLIYFQGNSAPDKSGLPSDRFSAERTGGSVSTLTIQRTQQEDSAVYLCASSLVDRRNTEAFFGQGTRLTVV.

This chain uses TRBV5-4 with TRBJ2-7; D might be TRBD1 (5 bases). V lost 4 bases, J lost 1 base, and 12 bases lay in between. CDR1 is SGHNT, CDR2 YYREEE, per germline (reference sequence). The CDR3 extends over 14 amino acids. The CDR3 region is CASSTRQFSYEQYF. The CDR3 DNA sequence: TGTGCCAGCAGCACACGACAGTTTTCCTACGAGCAGTACTTC. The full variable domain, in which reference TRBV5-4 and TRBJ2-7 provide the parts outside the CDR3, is ETGVTQSPTHLIKTRGQQVTLRCSSQSGHNTVSWYQQALGQGPQFIFQYYREEENGRGNFPPRFSGLQFPNYSSELNVNALELDDSALYLCASSTRQFSYEQYFGPGTRLTVT.

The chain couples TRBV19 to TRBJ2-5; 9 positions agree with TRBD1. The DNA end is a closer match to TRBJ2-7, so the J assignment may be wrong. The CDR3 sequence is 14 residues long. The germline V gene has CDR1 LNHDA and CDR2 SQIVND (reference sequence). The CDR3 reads CASRDGTGFDEQYF. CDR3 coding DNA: TGTGCCAGTAGGGACGGGACAGGGTTTGACGAGCAGTACTTC.

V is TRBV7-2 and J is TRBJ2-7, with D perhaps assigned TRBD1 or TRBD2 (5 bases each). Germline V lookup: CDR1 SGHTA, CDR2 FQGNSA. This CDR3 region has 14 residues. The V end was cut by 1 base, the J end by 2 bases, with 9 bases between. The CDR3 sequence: CASSLDRGAYEQYF. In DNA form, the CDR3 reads TGTGCCAGCAGCTTAGATAGGGGAGCCTACGAGCAGTACTTC.

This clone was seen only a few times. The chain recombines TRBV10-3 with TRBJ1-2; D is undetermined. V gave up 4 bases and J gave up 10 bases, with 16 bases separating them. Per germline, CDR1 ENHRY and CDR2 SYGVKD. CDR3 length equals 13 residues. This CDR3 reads CAISGRASEYYTF. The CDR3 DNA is TGTGCCATCAGTGGGCGGGCGAGCGAGTACTACACCTTC.

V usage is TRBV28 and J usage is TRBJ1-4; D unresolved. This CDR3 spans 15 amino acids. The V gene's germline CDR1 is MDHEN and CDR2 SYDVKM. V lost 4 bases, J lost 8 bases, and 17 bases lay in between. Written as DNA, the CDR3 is TGTGCCAGCAGTTCCCACAAGGGTCCGGGGGAAAAACTGTTTTTT. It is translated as CASSSHKGPGEKLFF.

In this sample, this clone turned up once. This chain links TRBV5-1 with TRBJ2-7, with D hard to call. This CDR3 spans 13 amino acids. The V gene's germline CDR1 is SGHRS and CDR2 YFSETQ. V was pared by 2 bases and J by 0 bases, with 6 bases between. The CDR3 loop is CASSLDNSYEQYF. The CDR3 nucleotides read TGCGCCAGCAGCTTAGACAACTCCTACGAGCAGTACTTC.

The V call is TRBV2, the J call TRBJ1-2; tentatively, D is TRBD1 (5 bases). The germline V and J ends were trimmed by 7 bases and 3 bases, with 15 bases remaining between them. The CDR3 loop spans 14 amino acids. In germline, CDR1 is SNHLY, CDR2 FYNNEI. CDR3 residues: CASKRGKADYGYTF. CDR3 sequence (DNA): TGTGCCAGCAAACGGGGGAAAGCTGACTATGGCTACACCTTC.

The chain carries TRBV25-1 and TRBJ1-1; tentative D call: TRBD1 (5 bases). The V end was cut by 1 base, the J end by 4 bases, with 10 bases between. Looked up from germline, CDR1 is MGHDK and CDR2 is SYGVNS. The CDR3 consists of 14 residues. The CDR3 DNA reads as TGTGCCAGCAGTGAATCTTTCGGGGGCACTGAAGCTTTCTTT. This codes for CASSESFGGTEAFF. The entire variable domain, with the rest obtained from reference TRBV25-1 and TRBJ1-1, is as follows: EADIYQTPRYLVIGTGKKITLECSQTMGHDKMYWYQQDPGMELHLIHYSYGVNSTEKGDLSSESTVSRIRTEHFPLTLESARPSHTSQYLCASSESFGGTEAFFGQGTRLTVV.

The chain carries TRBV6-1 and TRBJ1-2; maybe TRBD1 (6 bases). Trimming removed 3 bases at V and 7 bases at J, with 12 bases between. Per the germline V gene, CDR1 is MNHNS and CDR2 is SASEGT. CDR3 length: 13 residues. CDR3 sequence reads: CASSDRGRSGYTF. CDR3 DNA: TGTGCCAGCAGTGACCGGGGGCGCTCTGGCTACACCTTC.